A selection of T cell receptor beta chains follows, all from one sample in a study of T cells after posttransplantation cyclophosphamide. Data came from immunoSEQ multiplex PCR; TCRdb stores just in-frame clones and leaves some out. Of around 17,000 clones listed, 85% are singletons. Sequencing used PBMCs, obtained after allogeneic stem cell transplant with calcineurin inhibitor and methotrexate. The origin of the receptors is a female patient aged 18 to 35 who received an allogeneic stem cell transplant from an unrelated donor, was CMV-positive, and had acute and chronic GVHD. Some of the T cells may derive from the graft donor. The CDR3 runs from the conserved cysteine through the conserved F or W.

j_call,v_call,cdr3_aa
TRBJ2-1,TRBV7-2,CASSLAATSGNNEQFF
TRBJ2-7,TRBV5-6,CASSLLAGVSYEQYF
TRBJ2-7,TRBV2,CASNTGGIYEQYF
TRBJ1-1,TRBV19,CASSQTGRNTEAFF
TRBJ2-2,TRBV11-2,CASSLGLRSNTGELFF
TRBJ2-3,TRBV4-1,CASSQGLGLAGGDTQYF
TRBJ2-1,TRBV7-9,CASSLGSSGRAEFF
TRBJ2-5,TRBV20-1,CSATQRETQYF
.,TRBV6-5,CASSNLGLSSYEQYF
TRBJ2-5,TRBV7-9,CASSHLAGAQETQYF
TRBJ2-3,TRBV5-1,CASSPLGQSTDTQYF
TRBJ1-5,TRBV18,CASSPRTGNQPQHF
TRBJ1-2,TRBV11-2,CASSLLQDYGYTF
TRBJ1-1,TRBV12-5,CASGLVGNTEAFF
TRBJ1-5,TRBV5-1,CASSPGDSWGDQPQHF
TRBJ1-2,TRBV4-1,CASSQGQNYGYTF
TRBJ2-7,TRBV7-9,CASSLGQGALRGEQYF
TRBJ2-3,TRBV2,CASSGQGAGTDTQYF
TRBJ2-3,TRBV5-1,CASSSSGRASGTFPPDTQYF
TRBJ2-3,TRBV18,CASSPTSSGRSDTQYF
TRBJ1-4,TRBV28,CASNGQGSLLFF
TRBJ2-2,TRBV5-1,CASSSESNTGELFF
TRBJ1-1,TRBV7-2,CASSLNTGDYDEAFF
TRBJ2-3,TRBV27,CASTVRAGDTRDTQYF
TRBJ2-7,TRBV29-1,CSVARTPYEQYF
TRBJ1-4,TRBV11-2,CASSLGQGAREKLFF
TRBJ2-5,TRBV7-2,CASSSAGGRKTQYF
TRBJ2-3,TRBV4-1,CASSQSSADTQYF